The rows below give T cell receptor beta chains drawn from one sample of a study of T cell repertoires in cytomegalovirus infection. MiXCR was run by TCRdb on the reads, yielding one entry per CDR3 protein. The profile covers 830,000 or so distinct CDR3 sequences, with approximately 29% appearing a single time and around 12% taken by the ten largest. Antigen specificity for these receptors is unknown. The sample in question was cultured CD8+ T cells from PBMCs, obtained from culture after CMV antigen stimulation. These receptors were obtained from a human donor in good health (CMV status not recorded). Some clones in this sample may be carry-over from other donors' samples. Each CDR3 is given with its conserved first and last residue. The D gene is left open where the match is weak. Expanded clones get a size class; other rows say once, few or many, or leave the size out.

v_call,clone_size,d_call,j_call,cdr3_length,cdr3_nt,cdr3_aa
TRBV5-6,.,.,TRBJ1-1,14,TGTGTCAGCAGCTTATACCTCCTGAACACTGAAGCTTTCTTT,CVSSLYLLNTEAFF
TRBV7-4,few,.,TRBJ1-2,15,TGTGCCAGCAGCTTAGAAGCGGCCCTTCGGAAAGGCTACACCTTC,CASSLEAALRKGYTF
TRBV7-6,few,.,TRBJ1-6,15,TGTGCCAGCAGCTTATTCGAGGCAGGGGCGTCACCCCTCCACTTT,CASSLFEAGASPLHF
TRBV6-4,once,TRBD2,TRBJ2-2,19,TGTGCCAGCAGTGCCTCTAGGACTAGCGGGGGAGCGAACACCGGGGAGCTGTTTTTT,CASSASRTSGGANTGELFF
TRBV5-4,few,.,TRBJ1-5,14,TGTGCCAGCAGCTTGGAAGGGCACAATCAGCCCCAGCATTTT,CASSLEGHNQPQHF
TRBV7-9,.,TRBD2,TRBJ2-1,16,TGTGCCAGCAGCTTAGCGCTTGGCGGGGCGGGGGATGAGCAGTTCTTC,CASSLALGGAGDEQFF
TRBV29-1,.,.,TRBJ2-2,13,TGCAGCGCCCCCTTGGCAGCCCACGGGGAGCTGTTTTTT,CSAPLAAHGELFF
TRBV7-9,few,TRBD2,TRBJ2-3,16,TGTGCCAGCAGCCCGCCTAGCGGGGGGGCAGCAGATACGCAGTATTTT,CASSPPSGGAADTQYF
TRBV12-3/TRBV12-4,many,.,TRBJ2-3,12,TGTGCCAGCGGGGTTAGCACAGATACGCAGTATTTT,CASGVSTDTQYF
TRBV4-1,many,.,TRBJ1-5,14,TGCGCCAGCAGCCAAGAACAGCTCAATCAGCCCCAGCATTTT,CASSQEQLNQPQHF
TRBV29-1,.,.,TRBJ1-1,12,TGCAGCGTTGATGGGGTGAACACTGAAGCTTTCTTT,CSVDGVNTEAFF
TRBV19,.,.,TRBJ2-1,19,TGTGTCAGTAGTATAGCTCCAGGGGGGACGGGGCCACACTACAATGAGCAGTTCTTC,CVSSIAPGGTGPHYNEQFF
TRBV2,few,.,TRBJ2-2,13,TGTGCCAGCACCGTGCCGAACACCGGGGAGCTGTTTTTT,CASTVPNTGELFF
TRBV29-1,few,.,TRBJ2-3,12,TGCAGCGTCTACCAGGGAACAGATACGCAGTATTTT,CSVYQGTDTQYF
TRBV7-9,many,.,TRBJ2-3,16,TGTGCCAGCAGATCCACAGGGAGGTCTAGCACAGATACGCAGTATTTT,CASRSTGRSSTDTQYF
TRBV5-1,.,.,TRBJ1-3,16,TGCGCCAGCAGCTTGACGGATCCAGGGGCTGGAAACACCATATATTTT,CASSLTDPGAGNTIYF
TRBV2,.,.,TRBJ1-6,14,TGTGCCAGCAGTGAAGGGACAGTTAATTCACCCCTCCACTTT,CASSEGTVNSPLHF
TRBV10-3,.,TRBD1,TRBJ1-1,15,TGTGCCATCAGTGAGGCGGACAGGGGGGGCACTGAAGCTTTCTTT,CAISEADRGGTEAFF
TRBV4-1,few,TRBD2,TRBJ2-1,18,TGCGCCAGCAGCCATCCCCCGGGGCTAGCGGGGGGCTACAATGAGCAGTTCTTC,CASSHPPGLAGGYNEQFF
TRBV7-2,.,TRBD2,TRBJ2-2,17,TGTGCCAGCAGCTGGGGACTAGCGGGGGGTCATACCGGGGAGCTGTTTTTT,CASSWGLAGGHTGELFF
TRBV27,.,.,TRBJ1-1,13,TGTGCCGGCAGTTTATCGCAGAACACTGAAGCTTTCTTT,CAGSLSQNTEAFF
TRBV7-2,many,TRBD1,TRBJ1-5,15,TGTGCCAGCAGCGCTACAGGGGTTGAGAATCAGCCCCAGCATTTT,CASSATGVENQPQHF
TRBV4-1,.,.,TRBJ2-7,16,TGCGCCAGCAGCCAAGTGCGGGCGGGTACTAAATACGAGCAGTACTTC,CASSQVRAGTKYEQYF
TRBV6-2/TRBV6-3,.,.,TRBJ1-2,15,TGTGCCAGCAGACCTCTGACGGATCTTAATGATGGCTACACCTTC,CASRPLTDLNDGYTF
TRBV6-6,many,TRBD1,TRBJ1-1,17,TGTGCCAGCAGTCACGGGCCCACAGGGGGCCGAGGGACTGAAGCTTTCTTT,CASSHGPTGGRGTEAFF
TRBV9,few,.,TRBJ2-7,14,TGTGCCAGCAGCGGAACAGAGAACTCCTACGAGCAGTACTTC,CASSGTENSYEQYF
TRBV5-5,.,.,TRBJ1-2,14,TGTGCCAGCAGCTTGGGCAGGGGCTACTATGGCTACACCTTC,CASSLGRGYYGYTF
TRBV6-1,few,.,TRBJ1-1,12,TGTGCCAGCAGTGATAGGGTTCCTGAAGCTTTCTTT,CASSDRVPEAFF
TRBV7-9,.,.,TRBJ2-2,16,TGTGCCAGCAGCTTTCTCAGCAAGAAGAACACCGGGGAGCTGTTTTTT,CASSFLSKKNTGELFF
TRBV27,.,.,TRBJ2-2,14,TGTGCCAGCAGTTTAGTAAGGGATACCGGGGAGCTGTTTTTT,CASSLVRDTGELFF
TRBV14,.,TRBD1,TRBJ2-2,15,TGTGCCAGCAGCCTTCGGACAGGGTTAGCCGGGGAGCTGTTTTTT,CASSLRTGLAGELFF
TRBV12-3/TRBV12-4,.,.,TRBJ2-5,13,TGTGCCAGCAGTTGGGACGGTCAAGAGACCCAGTACTTC,CASSWDGQETQYF
TRBV6-1,.,.,TRBJ1-1,15,TGTGCCACCTCACCCCCGAAACAGGAGAACACTGAAGCTTTCTTT,CATSPPKQENTEAFF
TRBV19,.,.,TRBJ1-1,15,TGTGCCAGTAGTATAGCGGAGGGGGGGAACACTGAAGCTTTCTTT,CASSIAEGGNTEAFF
TRBV6-2/TRBV6-3,.,.,TRBJ2-1,14,TGTGCCAGCAGGATTCTAGCGTACTACAATGAGCAGTTCTTC,CASRILAYYNEQFF
TRBV6-1,.,TRBD2,TRBJ2-1,18,TGTGCCAGCAGTGATCCCCGACTAGCGGGGGGCCGATACAATGAGCAGTTCTTC,CASSDPRLAGGRYNEQFF
TRBV4-1,.,TRBD2,TRBJ2-1,16,TGCGCCAGCAGCCTTAAAGCGGGGGGCGGTAACAATGAGCAGTTCTTC,CASSLKAGGGNNEQFF
TRBV6-5,.,.,TRBJ2-7,12,TGTGCCACCTCCGACTCCTCCTACGAGCAGTACTTC,CATSDSSYEQYF
TRBV27,few,.,TRBJ1-6,15,TGTGCCAGCAGTTCCGGAGCAGGGGTTTTATCACCCCTCCACTTT,CASSSGAGVLSPLHF
TRBV19,.,TRBD1,TRBJ1-1,14,TGTGCCAGTACCACACAGGGGTCGGACACTGAAGCTTTCTTT,CASTTQGSDTEAFF
TRBV19,few,.,TRBJ2-7,18,TGTGCCAGTAGTGCCAACTTTGATGACCCCTCGAGAGGCTACGAGCAGTACTTC,CASSANFDDPSRGYEQYF
TRBV29-1,.,.,TRBJ2-2,16,TGCAGCGTTGAAGGGGGGGCAGGGAGCCGCACCGGGGAGCTGTTTTTT,CSVEGGAGSRTGELFF
TRBV6-6,few,.,TRBJ2-2,13,TGTGCCAGTCCGGGACAGAACACCGGGGAGCTGTTTTTT,CASPGQNTGELFF
TRBV7-9,few,.,TRBJ1-5,13,TGTGCCAGCGCGGGGGGTGGCGATCAGCCCCAGCATTTT,CASAGGGDQPQHF